This T cell receptor beta chain was observed in a study of T cell repertoires in cytomegalovirus infection. The table lists this clonotype with a few counts. Antigen unknown. V lost 1 base and J 5 bases, leaving 11 bases between the germline ends. There are 14 residues in the CDR3. TCRdb reprocessed the reads via MiXCR and lists one record per CDR3 protein. The sample consists of approximately 1,000,000 distinct CDR3 sequences, approximately 33% of them appearing once. Study findings and constraints: Carriers of CMV and the relevant HLA type were discriminated by public TCR beta frequency. In two of eight donors, the top clonotype was HLA-C-restricted CMV-specific.

This specimen was cultured CD8+ T cells from PBMCs, taken from culture after CMV antigen stimulation. The receptor was derived from a human donor in good health (CMV status not recorded). Some clones in this sample may be carry-over from other donors' samples. V is TRBV12-3 or TRBV12-4 and J is TRBJ1-1, with D possibly matching TRBD1 (5 bases). CDR3 amino acids: CASSLGAGWTEAFF. The CDR3 DNA follows: TGTGCCAGCAGTTTAGGGGCAGGGTGGACTGAAGCTTTCTTT.